The 14 T cell receptor beta chains presented below share a single source sample, sequenced in a study of CD8 T cells in ankylosing spondylitis. Study-wide findings and caveats: Eight or nine highly homologous variants formed a TCR beta motif that appeared characteristic of ankylosing spondylitis blood.

TCRdb re-derived calls from the 5' RACE reads in MiXCR, one entry per CDR3 protein. The table lists hundreds of thousands of distinct CDR3 sequences, approximately 20% of them singletons. These receptors' antigens are unknown. Sequencing was performed on blood, either unsorted or a sorted T cell fraction (not recorded which). The receptors come from a male donor with ankylosing spondylitis.

The chain is built from TRBV4-3 and TRBJ1-3; TRBD1 is a possible D gene (6 bases). The CDR3 runs 17 residues. Germline loops: CDR1 LGHNA, CDR2 YSLEER. Between the trimmed V and J ends, which lost 1 base and 0 bases, there was a span of 13 bases. The CDR3 nucleotides read TGCGCCAGCAGCCAAGTTACAGGGTCCCACTCTGGAAACACCATATATTTT. This sequence encodes CASSQVTGSHSGNTIYF.

The chain's CDR3 is CSATAGQGINTEAFF. The CDR3 DNA reads as TGCAGTGCTACGGCGGGACAGGGAATCAACACTGAAGCTTTCTTT. V and J are TRBV20-1 and TRBJ1-1, with 9 nucleotides matching TRBD1. Germline lookup yields CDR1 DFQATT and CDR2 SNEGSKA (reference sequence). V lost 4 bases and J lost 2; bases outside the gene matches: 8. This CDR3 contains 15 residues.

The chain combines TRBV29-1 with TRBJ2-7, with a weak D call TRBD2 (6 bases). The length of the CDR3 is 12 residues. Germline lookup yields CDR1 SQVTM and CDR2 ANQGSEA. V gave up 1 base and J gave up 5 bases, with 9 bases separating them. CDR3 DNA: TGCAGCGTTGAAGGCAGGGAGGACGAGCAGTACTTC. This encodes CSVEGREDEQYF.

The V call is TRBV19, the J call TRBJ1-1; D perhaps matches TRBD1 (5 bases). CDR3 length equals 14 residues. Germline V gives CDR1 LNHDA, CDR2 SQIVND (reference sequence). Trimming left V 4 bases short and J 4 bases short, with 13 bases between. The CDR3 DNA reads TGTGCCAGTAGTAAGGGGCCGGTGGGCACTGAAGCTTTCTTT. Translated, it gives CASSKGPVGTEAFF.

This clonotype was detected a few times. The J gene is TRBJ2-3, the V gene TRBV3-1; D not certain. Germline V lookup: CDR1 LGHDT, CDR2 YNNKEL (reference sequence). The CDR3 length is 15 residues. Trimming took off 4 bases at V and 0 bases at J, with 11 bases between the two ends. The CDR3 reads CASSPWPTSTDTQYF. CDR3 in DNA: TGTGCCAGCAGCCCTTGGCCAACTAGCACAGATACGCAGTATTTT.

A few counts support this clonotype. CDR3 nucleotides: TGTGCCAGCGGGACAGGGGAGCAAGAGACCCAGTACTTC. It translates to CASGTGEQETQYF. The chain carries TRBV2 and TRBJ2-5; 10 nucleotides align to TRBD1. V lost 8 bases to trimming and J lost 2 bases; unmatched junction nucleotides: 2. The CDR3 runs 13 residues. In germline, CDR1 is SNHLY, CDR2 FYNNEI.

J is TRBJ2-5 and V is TRBV7-2, with TRBD2 identical over 13 bases. The CDR3 covers 16 residues. Trimming removed 1 base from V and 3 bases from J; junction bases left unmatched: 2. From germline, CDR1 is SGHTA and CDR2 FQGNSA. The CDR3 is CASSLGLAGGKETQYF. In DNA form, the CDR3 reads TGTGCCAGCAGCTTAGGACTAGCGGGGGGAAAAGAGACCCAGTACTTC.

The chain combines TRBV11-2 with TRBJ2-2; 8 bases match TRBD2. Germline V gene lookup returns CDR1 SGHAT and CDR2 FQNNGV. V lost 0 bases, J lost 0 bases, and 6 bases stayed unmatched. CDR3 size: 18 residues. This chain's CDR3 is CASSLDISGVSNTGELFF. Written as DNA, the CDR3 is TGTGCCAGCAGCTTAGATATTAGCGGGGTATCGAACACCGGGGAGCTGTTTTTT. Full variable domain (remainder filled in from reference TRBV11-2 and TRBJ2-2): EAGVAQSPRYKIIEKRQSVAFWCNPISGHATLYWYQQILGQGPKLLIQFQNNGVVDDSQLPKDRFSAERLKGVDSTLKIQPAKLEDSAVYLCASSLDISGVSNTGELFFGEGSRLTVL.

This clonotype was observed a few times. The gene calls are TRBV18 and TRBJ2-7; unclear D gene. Trimming cost V 2 bases and J 3 bases, with 8 bases left between them. CDR1 and CDR2 (germline): KGHSH, LQKENI. CDR3 length equals 13 residues. The CDR3 region is CASSPDTNYEQYF. The CDR3 bases are TGTGCCAGCTCACCAGACACAAACTACGAGCAGTACTTC.

The chain carries TRBV27 and TRBJ1-5; tentative D call: TRBD1 (6 bases). The V and J ends lost 4 bases and 6 bases respectively, with 16 bases between them. The CDR3 covers 15 residues. The germline CDR1 and CDR2 sequences are MNHEY and SMNVEV (reference sequence). The DNA of the CDR3 is TGTGCCAGCAGTTCCGCGGGGGGGCTAGGTCAGCCCCAGCATTTT. Translating gives CASSSAGGLGQPQHF.

The chain uses TRBV12-3 or TRBV12-4 and TRBJ1-5; a weak D match, TRBD1 (5 bases). The V end lost 3 bases, the J end lost 6 bases, and 9 bases lay between the germline ends. The CDR3 is 13 residues long. CDR3 residues: CASSLGVAQPQHF. CDR3 nucleotides: TGTGCCAGCAGTTTGGGGGTAGCTCAGCCCCAGCATTTT.

The chain is built from TRBV5-8 and TRBJ2-2, with a weak D call TRBD1 (6 bases). This CDR3 is built from 16 residues. Between the trimmed V and J ends, which lost 2 bases and 5 bases, there was a span of 16 bases. Per the germline V gene, CDR1 is SGHTS and CDR2 is YDEGEE. This CDR3 is CASSFLSDSATGELFF. For the CDR3, the DNA is TGTGCCAGCAGCTTCTTATCGGACAGCGCTACCGGGGAGCTGTTTTTT. The entire variable domain, with the rest obtained from reference TRBV5-8 and TRBJ2-2, is as follows: EAGVTQSPTHLIKTRGQQATLRCSPISGHTSVYWYQQALGLGLQFLLWYDEGEERNRGNFPPRFSGRQFPNYSSELNVNALELEDSALYLCASSFLSDSATGELFFGEGSRLTVL.

The gene calls are TRBV12-3 or TRBV12-4 and TRBJ1-1; 9 bases line up with TRBD1. This CDR3 has 16 residues. V dropped 5 bases and J dropped 1; count of bases not matched to a gene: 8. CDR3 in amino acids: CASSIRSGQGNTEAFF. Here the CDR3 DNA reads TGTGCCAGCAGTATAAGATCGGGACAGGGGAACACTGAAGCTTTCTTT.

This clonotype was observed a handful of times. V is TRBV7-8 and J is TRBJ2-1; 11 nucleotides line up with TRBD1. Germline trimming cut 5 bases from V and 7 bases from J; bases unmatched to any gene: 10. The CDR3 is made up of 16 amino acids. Per germline, CDR1 SGHVS and CDR2 FQNEAQ. CDR3 DNA: TGTGCCAGCAGCCGAACCGGGACAGGGGGTCGGAATGAGCAGTTCTTC. Amino acids: CASSRTGTGGRNEQFF. Full variable domain (outside the CDR3, taken from reference TRBV7-8 and TRBJ2-1): GAGVSQSPRYKVAKRGQDVALRCDPISGHVSLFWYQQALGQGPEFLTYFQNEAQLDKSGLPSDRFFAERPEGSVSTLKIQRTQQEDSAVYLCASSRTGTGGRNEQFFGPGTRLTVL.